The rows below give T cell receptor beta chains drawn from one sample of a study of T cells after yellow fever vaccination. TCRdb itself ran the 5' RACE reads through MiXCR, one entry per CDR3 protein. The sample carries approximately 160,000 distinct CDR3 sequences, around 8.5% recorded once. The source material was CD8+ T cells sorted from PBMCs, sampled 45 days after the yellow fever booster vaccination. The receptor source for this set is a man aged 18 to 29 who received the YFV17D yellow fever vaccine. Each CDR3 is given with its conserved first and last residue. Each record gives: J gene, clone size, V gene, D gene, CDR3 DNA, CDR3 protein. The D gene is left open where the match is weak. Clone size is given for some rows only: seen once, a few or many times, or a class if the clone is expanded.

J gene: TRBJ2-7; clone size: -; V gene: TRBV19; D gene: -; CDR3 DNA: TGTGCCAGTAGTACACCGGGCTACGCCTACGAGCAGTACTTC; CDR3 protein: CASSTPGYAYEQYF
J gene: TRBJ2-5; clone size: -; V gene: TRBV4-1; D gene: TRBD2; CDR3 DNA: TGCGCCAGCAGCGGACGGACTAGCGGGGGGGCTCGAGAGACCCAGTACTTC; CDR3 protein: CASSGRTSGGARETQYF
J gene: TRBJ1-2; clone size: -; V gene: TRBV12-3/TRBV12-4; D gene: -; CDR3 DNA: TGTGCCAGCAGCCCGGGGCTACGGGGTGGCTACACCTTC; CDR3 protein: CASSPGLRGGYTF
J gene: TRBJ2-1; clone size: -; V gene: TRBV6-6; D gene: TRBD2; CDR3 DNA: TGTGCCAGCGCCACACGGCGGGGGGCCGGTAATGAGCAGTTCTTC; CDR3 protein: CASATRRGAGNEQFF
J gene: TRBJ1-2; clone size: -; V gene: TRBV6-6; D gene: -; CDR3 DNA: TGTGCCAGCAGTTACCTGGCGGGGATCTATGGCTACACCTTC; CDR3 protein: CASSYLAGIYGYTF
J gene: TRBJ2-1; clone size: -; V gene: TRBV5-6; D gene: -; CDR3 DNA: TGTGCCAGCAGCCTGGGGAGCTTCAATGAGCAGTTCTTC; CDR3 protein: CASSLGSFNEQFF
J gene: TRBJ2-3; clone size: -; V gene: TRBV9; D gene: -; CDR3 DNA: TGTGCCAGCAGCGGGTTAGGGGGGGGTGCCACGCAGTATTTT; CDR3 protein: CASSGLGGGATQYF
J gene: TRBJ2-5; clone size: few; V gene: TRBV7-9; D gene: -; CDR3 DNA: TGTGCCAGCAGCTCGCCAGGGGTTTCTGGGGAGACCCAGTACTTC; CDR3 protein: CASSSPGVSGETQYF
J gene: TRBJ1-1; clone size: -; V gene: TRBV29-1; D gene: TRBD1; CDR3 DNA: TGCAGCGCTCGAGACAGGGCCACTGAAGCTTTCTTT; CDR3 protein: CSARDRATEAFF
J gene: TRBJ2-2; clone size: many; V gene: TRBV2; D gene: -; CDR3 DNA: TGTGCCAGCAGTGGCCGGGACATGAACACCGGGGAGCTGTTTTTT; CDR3 protein: CASSGRDMNTGELFF
J gene: TRBJ1-2; clone size: few; V gene: TRBV7-9; D gene: -; CDR3 DNA: TGTGCCAGCAGCTCCTCCGGACGTTTTGGCTACACCTTC; CDR3 protein: CASSSSGRFGYTF
J gene: TRBJ2-2; clone size: few; V gene: TRBV20-1; D gene: -; CDR3 DNA: TGCAGTGCTAGAGGGTGCACAGGTCGGGCGGGGAAGTTCGCGAACACCGGGGAGCTGTTTTTT; CDR3 protein: CSARGCTGRAGKFANTGELFF
J gene: TRBJ2-4; clone size: -; V gene: TRBV29-1; D gene: -; CDR3 DNA: TGCAGCGTCCATGGGCGTTGGGACGGGAAAAACATTCAGTACTTC; CDR3 protein: CSVHGRWDGKNIQYF
J gene: TRBJ2-3; clone size: many; V gene: TRBV11-2; D gene: -; CDR3 DNA: TGTGCCAGCAGCTTAGTCAGGGTAACAGATACGCAGTATTTT; CDR3 protein: CASSLVRVTDTQYF